Listed below are T cell receptor beta chains from one sample, sequenced in a study of shared clonotypes between healthy human individuals. Assay used: immunoSEQ multiplex PCR; TCRdb lists only in-frame clones, some missing. The sample contains hundreds of thousands of clones, roughly three quarters of which appear only once. Specimen: PBMCs. These receptors all come from a woman between 40 and 55 years old in good health. Some clones in this sample may be carry-over from other donors' samples. Each CDR3 is given with its conserved first and last residue. The D gene is left open where the match is weak. Not all rows give a size; the values are once, few, many and, for expanded clones, a class.

v_gene	d_gene	abundance	j_gene	CDR3nt	CDR3aa
TRBV28	NA	NA	TRBJ1-1	TGTGCCAGCAGTTTATATCAGACAGGTGAAGCTTTCTTT	CASSLYQTGEAFF
TRBV4-2	TRBD1	few	TRBJ1-3	TGTGCCAGCAGCAGGTGGGGACAGGACTCTGGAAACACCATATATTTT	CASSRWGQDSGNTIYF
TRBV5-1	NA	NA	TRBJ1-3	TGCGCCAGCAGCTTGGATGGAGCGTCTGGAAACACCATATATTTT	CASSLDGASGNTIYF
TRBV19	TRBD2	NA	TRBJ2-5	TGTGCCAGTAGCCCTGGGGGACTAGGACAAGAGACCCAGTACTTC	CASSPGGLGQETQYF
TRBV11-3	TRBD2	few	TRBJ2-3	TGTGCCAGCAGCTCTGGCTTAGCGGGAAGCACAGATACGCAGTATTTT	CASSSGLAGSTDTQYF
TRBV11-2	NA	NA	TRBJ2-3	TGTGCCAGCAGCTCCCCAACCCAGACTAGTTCCGATACGCAGTATTTT	CASSSPTQTSSDTQYF
TRBV5-1	NA	NA	TRBJ2-3	TGCGCCAGCAGCTTGGTCCCAGGTATAGATACGCAGTATTTT	CASSLVPGIDTQYF
TRBV7-2	TRBD2	NA	TRBJ2-3	TGTGCCAGCTTACCTATGGGACTAATTAGCACAGATACGCAGTATTTT	CASLPMGLISTDTQYF
TRBV7-6	NA	NA	TRBJ2-3	TGTGCCAGCAGCCCCGAGGGGCGGGGGACACGAAATACGCAGTATTTT	CASSPEGRGTRNTQYF
TRBV5-1	NA	NA	TRBJ1-2	TGCGCCAGCAGCCCCGGACCGGTAGTCAACTCTGGCTACACCTTC	CASSPGPVVNSGYTF
TRBV4-1	TRBD1	NA	TRBJ2-5	TGCGCCAGCAGCCAAACCGGGACAGGGGGGGAGACCCAGTACTTC	CASSQTGTGGETQYF
TRBV19	TRBD2	NA	TRBJ2-5	TGTGCCAGTAGTGAGGGACTAGGGTACCAAGAGACCCAGTACTTC	CASSEGLGYQETQYF
TRBV28	NA	once	TRBJ1-5	TGTGCCAGCCTAGGGACCGGGTATAGCAATCAGCCCCAGCATTTT	CASLGTGYSNQPQHF
TRBV7-2	NA	once	TRBJ2-1	TGTGCCAGCAGCTTGGACAGCTACAATGAGCAGTTCTTC	CASSLDSYNEQFF
TRBV30	NA	NA	TRBJ2-7	TGTGCCTACCGGACTGGTACGCTTGGGCAGTACTTC	CAYRTGTLGQYF
TRBV19	TRBD2	NA	TRBJ2-2	TGTGCCAGTAAACTAGCGGGATTTACGGTTCCCGGGGAGCTGTTTTTT	CASKLAGFTVPGELFF
TRBV19	TRBD1	NA	TRBJ2-3	TGTGCCAGTAGGGGACAGGGGGATACGCAGTATTTT	CASRGQGDTQYF
TRBV19	NA	NA	TRBJ1-1	TGTGCCAGTAGTTCGGTGGGGGGAACTGAAGCTTTCTTT	CASSSVGGTEAFF
TRBV7-9	NA	many	TRBJ2-2	TGTGCCAAGGACACCGGGGAGCTGTTTTTT	CAKDTGELFF
TRBV18	NA	NA	TRBJ2-2	TGTGCCAGCTCACCAGGTGGGGAGCTGTTTTTT	CASSPGGELFF
TRBV19	NA	NA	TRBJ2-3	TGTGCCAGTAGTGAGGCGGCTAGCACAGATACGCAGTATTTT	CASSEAASTDTQYF
TRBV5-1	NA	NA	TRBJ2-1	TGCGCCAGCAGCTTGAGCACTTACAATGAGCAGTTCTTC	CASSLSTYNEQFF
TRBV28	NA	NA	TRBJ1-2	TGTGCCAGCAGTTTAGTAGGCAACTATGGCTACACCTTC	CASSLVGNYGYTF
TRBV28	NA	NA	TRBJ2-1	TGTGCCAGCAGTTTATACGAGCAGTTCTTC	CASSLYEQFF
TRBV28	NA	NA	TRBJ2-3	TGTGCCAGCAGTCCTTATTCTGAGGGCCTTAGAGATACGCAGTATTTT	CASSPYSEGLRDTQYF
TRBV18	NA	few	TRBJ2-7	TGTGCCAGCTCACCACCTAGCGGCCCCTACGAGCAGTACTTC	CASSPPSGPYEQYF
TRBV7-2	TRBD2	NA	TRBJ2-1	TGTGCCAGCAGCTTACTGGGCGGGAGGGTGAATGAGCAGTTCTTC	CASSLLGGRVNEQFF
TRBV20-1	NA	NA	TRBJ2-7	TGCAGTGCAGCCGGGACGAGTCTGTACTTC	CSAAGTSLYF
TRBV5-4	NA	NA	TRBJ2-2	TGTGCCAGCAGCCCGGGACGAGGGAGCACCGGGGAGCTGTTTTTT	CASSPGRGSTGELFF
TRBV4-2	NA	NA	TRBJ2-1	TGTGCCAGCAGCCAAGAACCCAGCGGAGGCTACAATGAGCAGTTCTTC	CASSQEPSGGYNEQFF
TRBV15	NA	NA	TRBJ2-5	TGTGCCACCAGCAGAGATCTGGCAGGGGAAGAGACCCAGTACTTC	CATSRDLAGEETQYF
TRBV7-2	TRBD1	NA	TRBJ1-5	TGTGCCAGCAGCCGTGGGACAGGGGGCTTCGGGCAGCCCCAGCATTTT	CASSRGTGGFGQPQHF
TRBV6-5	TRBD1	once	TRBJ2-1	TGTGCCAGCAGGCAGGGACAGGGGGTAAACAATGAGCAGTTCTTC	CASRQGQGVNNEQFF
TRBV5-1	NA	NA	TRBJ1-6	TGCGCCAGCAGCGTTCAGGGGAGCTCCTATAATTCACCCCTCCACTTT	CASSVQGSSYNSPLHF
TRBV11-3	NA	NA	TRBJ1-1	TGTGCCAGCAGCTTCCGGGTAGGGGCTGAAGCTTTCTTT	CASSFRVGAEAFF
TRBV5-7	TRBD1	NA	TRBJ2-3	TGTGCCAGCAGCTGGACAGGGGGCGAAGGCACAGATACGCAGTATTTT	CASSWTGGEGTDTQYF
TRBV30	NA	NA	TRBJ2-6	TGTGCCTGGAGTCGGGGTGCTGGGGCCAACGTCCTGACTTTC	CAWSRGAGANVLTF
TRBV7-2	NA	few	TRBJ2-5	TGTGCCAGCAGCTTAGGCTACCAAGAGACCCAGTACTTC	CASSLGYQETQYF
TRBV5-1	TRBD1	few	TRBJ1-2	TGCGCCAGCAGCTTGAACACAGGGGGCGATGGTGGCTACACCTTC	CASSLNTGGDGGYTF
TRBV7-9	NA	many	TRBJ1-1	TGTGCCAGCAGCCCCGACAGTAAGGCTTTCTTT	CASSPDSKAFF
TRBV2	NA	NA	TRBJ2-5	TGTGCCAGCAGTGCACAGGGTCTACAAGAGACCCAGTACTTC	CASSAQGLQETQYF
TRBV6-5	NA	NA	TRBJ2-5	TGTGCCAGCACCAGTGGTTCAGAGACCCAGTACTTC	CASTSGSETQYF
TRBV28	NA	NA	TRBJ1-1	TGTGCCAGCAGGCGACAGGTCGAAGCTTTCTTT	CASRRQVEAFF
TRBV6-5	TRBD1	few	TRBJ1-1	TGTGCCAGCAAGGGGGACAGATTTGAAGCTTTCTTT	CASKGDRFEAFF
TRBV9	NA	few	TRBJ2-1	TGTGCCAGCAGCCCGACGGGGTCCTACAATGAGCAGTTCTTC	CASSPTGSYNEQFF